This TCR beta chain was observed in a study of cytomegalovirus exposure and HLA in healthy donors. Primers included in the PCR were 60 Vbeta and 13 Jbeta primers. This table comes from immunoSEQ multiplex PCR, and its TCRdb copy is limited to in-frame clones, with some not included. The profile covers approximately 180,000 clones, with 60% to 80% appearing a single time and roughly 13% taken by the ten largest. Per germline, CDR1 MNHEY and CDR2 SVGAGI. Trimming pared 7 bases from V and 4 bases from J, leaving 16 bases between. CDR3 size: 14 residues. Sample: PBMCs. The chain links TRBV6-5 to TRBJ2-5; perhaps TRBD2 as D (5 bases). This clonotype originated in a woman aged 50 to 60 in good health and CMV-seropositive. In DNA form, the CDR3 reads TGTGCCAGCACCATACTTCCGGGATCAGAGACCCAGTACTTC. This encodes CASTILPGSETQYF.